Listed here are 25 T cell receptor beta chains from one sample, sequenced in a study of human T cells and chemical hapten exposure. Unfractionated whole blood yielded total RNA. TCRdb fed the 5' RACE reads into MiXCR, producing one record per CDR3 protein. The data show under 150,000 distinct CDR3 sequences, approximately 19% seen once. The receptors were gathered from a human donor in good health.

The V and J genes are TRBV7-3 and TRBJ2-3; D unresolved. Germline CDR1 reads SGHTA; CDR2 reads FQGTGA. V was cut by 0 bases and J by 5 bases, with 6 bases left in between. The CDR3 extends over 13 amino acids. CDR3 DNA sequence: TGTGCCAGCAGCTTAACCCCCCTAGATACGCAGTATTTT. Amino acid sequence: CASSLTPLDTQYF.

This clonotype was seen a handful of times. The genes are TRBV12-3 or TRBV12-4 and TRBJ1-1, with D perhaps TRBD1 (5 bases). The CDR3 contains 14 residues. Trimming pared 2 bases from V and 2 bases from J, leaving 9 bases between. The DNA for the CDR3 is TGTGCCAGCAGTTTATTCACAGGAAACACTGAAGCTTTCTTT. Translating gives CASSLFTGNTEAFF.

This clonotype was seen a handful of times. The CDR3, as DNA: TGTGCCAGCAGACCCCTCGGGGCAACTTTGTACCAAGAGACCCAGTACTTC. This sequence encodes CASRPLGATLYQETQYF. The V call is TRBV28, the J call TRBJ2-5; D tentatively reads TRBD1 or TRBD2 (5 bases each). The CDR3 runs 17 residues. Looked up from germline, CDR1 is MDHEN and CDR2 is SYDVKM. V lost 6 bases and J lost 0, with 20 bases in between.

The V gene is TRBV7-9, the J gene TRBJ2-3; a possible D gene is TRBD2 (7 bases). V lost 9 bases to trimming and J lost 14 bases, with 30 bases between them. From germline, CDR1 is SEHNR and CDR2 FQNEAQ (reference sequence). The CDR3 is 15 amino acids. In nucleotides, the CDR3 is TGTGCCAGTTGGCGCCTGGGGGGGCGAGCGGACAATCTGTATTTT. It translates to CASWRLGGRADNLYF.

This chain uses TRBV5-1 with TRBJ1-6, with a tentative D call TRBD1 (6 bases). Germline values: CDR1 SGHRS, CDR2 YFSETQ. CDR3 length equals 14 residues. V gave up 0 bases and J gave up 7 bases, with 8 bases separating them. CDR3 region: CASSLEQGNSPLHF. Written as DNA, the CDR3 is TGCGCCAGCAGCTTGGAACAGGGCAATTCACCCCTCCACTTT.

This clonotype was seen a few times. The genes are TRBV6-1 and TRBJ2-4, with 8 bases identical to TRBD1. The CDR3 has 16 residues. Trimming removed 7 bases from V and 3 bases from J; junction bases left unmatched: 11. Germline V gene data show CDR1 as MNHNS and CDR2 as SASEGT. CDR3 in amino acids: CASTNDRGRSKNIQYF. The CDR3 coding sequence is TGTGCCAGCACCAACGACAGGGGAAGGAGCAAAAACATTCAGTACTTC.

The gene calls are TRBV12-3 or TRBV12-4 and TRBJ2-1; 9 bases line up with TRBD1. The J segment lost 1 base and the V segment lost 7 bases, leaving 5 bases of the junction unmatched. This CDR3 has 15 amino acids. CDR3 nucleotide sequence: TGTGCCAGCACCATCGGGACAGGGTCCTACAATGAGCAGTTCTTC. Its protein is CASTIGTGSYNEQFF.

CDR3 sequence reads: CATSDRAGVGDTQYF. The CDR3 DNA follows: TGTGCCACCAGTGACCGTGCGGGAGTAGGAGATACGCAGTATTTT. This chain joins TRBV24-1 and TRBJ2-3; TRBD2 matches 7 bases. The ends lost 4 bases at V and 5 bases at J; junction bases unmatched: 8. CDR3 size: 15 residues. In germline, CDR1 is KGHDR, CDR2 SFDVKD.

This clonotype was counted a few times. The CDR3 here is CASSYFLPGAGELFF. The CDR3 region has the DNA TGTGCCAGCAGTTACTTTCTCCCTGGTGCCGGGGAGCTGTTTTTT. The chain employs TRBV6-6 and TRBJ2-2; D remains unclear. V lost 1 base and J 6 bases, leaving 12 bases between the germline ends. CDR1 MNHNY and CDR2 SVGAGI come from the germline V gene (reference sequence). The CDR3 loop spans 15 amino acids.

The chain couples TRBV7-2 to TRBJ2-7, with D maybe TRBD1 (6 bases). This CDR3 contains 16 residues. CDR1 is SGHTA and CDR2 is FQGNSA in the germline V gene. V was pared by 1 base and J by 3 bases, with 16 bases between. CDR3 nucleotides: TGTGCCAGCAGCTTAGTTCCGAAGGGACACCTCTACGAGCAGTACTTC. This encodes CASSLVPKGHLYEQYF.

This clonotype was seen only a few times. The J gene is TRBJ1-4, the V gene TRBV20-1; 7 positions match TRBD1. The CDR3 totals 13 residues. After removal of 0 bases from V and 11 bases from J, the junction contained 6 bases not matched to a gene. CDR1 is DFQATT and CDR2 is SNEGSKA in the germline V gene (reference sequence). The CDR3 loop is CSARDPTGNKLFF. Here the CDR3 DNA reads TGCAGTGCTAGAGATCCGACAGGGAATAAACTGTTTTTT.

The chain recombines TRBV5-1 with TRBJ2-7; 14 bases line up with TRBD2. With 4 bases clipped from V and 0 bases from J, the junction kept 12 bases outside the gene matches. Germline CDR1 SGHRS, CDR2 YFSETQ. This CDR3 has 19 amino acids. This CDR3 reads CASSPVGTSGRRSSYEQYF. The DNA for the CDR3 is TGCGCCAGCAGCCCTGTTGGGACTAGCGGGAGAAGGAGCTCCTACGAGCAGTACTTC. The complete variable domain, with remaining parts taken from reference TRBV5-1 and TRBJ2-7, reads KAGVTQTPRYLIKTRGQQVTLSCSPISGHRSVSWYQQTPGQGLQFLFEYFSETQRNKGNFPGRFSGRQFSNSRSEMNVSTLELGDSALYLCASSPVGTSGRRSSYEQYFGPGTRLTVT.

The table lists this clonotype with a few counts. V usage is TRBV29-1 and J usage is TRBJ2-5; D gene unclear. The germline CDR1 and CDR2 sequences are SQVTM and ANQGSEA. The V gene lost 5 bases and the J gene lost 5 bases, with 6 bases spanning the gap. The CDR3 length is 10 residues. In DNA, the CDR3 is TGCAGCGTTTTCGGCGAGACCCAGTACTTC. Amino acid sequence: CSVFGETQYF.

This rearrangement joins TRBV27 to TRBJ2-5; 7 positions agree with TRBD2. Germline V CDR1 and CDR2: MNHEY, SMNVEV (reference sequence). The J segment lost 5 bases and the V segment lost 6 bases, leaving 6 bases of the junction unmatched. The CDR3 loop spans 13 amino acids. CDR3 protein: CASRRAGRETQYF. The CDR3, as DNA: TGTGCCAGCAGGAGAGCGGGGAGGGAGACCCAGTACTTC.

This clonotype has only a few counts. The V call is TRBV6-6, the J call TRBJ2-7, with D perhaps given as TRBD1 or TRBD2 (5 bases each). Germline assignment: CDR1 MNHNY and CDR2 SVGAGI (reference sequence). The CDR3 spans 14 residues. Trimming cost V 0 bases and J 1 base, with 7 bases left between them. The chain's CDR3 is CASSYSGVSYEQYF. The DNA of the CDR3 is TGTGCCAGCAGTTACTCGGGGGTTTCCTACGAGCAGTACTTC.

The chain combines TRBV5-4 with TRBJ2-7, with D tentatively TRBD1 or TRBD2 (5 bases each). The CDR3 has 15 residues. V was pared by 0 bases and J by 3 bases, with 13 bases between. Germline V gene lookup returns CDR1 SGHNT and CDR2 YYREEE (reference sequence). In DNA, the CDR3 is TGTGCCAGCAGCTTGGCGGCCGGGGCGATCTACGAGCAGTACTTC. Its protein is CASSLAAGAIYEQYF.

A few counts support this clonotype. The V gene is TRBV11-2, the J gene TRBJ2-7, with D tentatively TRBD2 (6 bases). Trimming removed 1 base from V and 4 bases from J, with 11 bases in between. In germline, CDR1 is SGHAT, CDR2 FQNNGV. The CDR3 totals 14 residues. The CDR3 bases are TGTGCCAGCAGCTTAGCGGAGGGGTATTACGAGCAGTACTTC. This encodes CASSLAEGYYEQYF.

The chain carries TRBV20-1 and TRBJ2-3; weak D call: TRBD2 (6 bases). Germline CDR1 and CDR2: DFQATT and SNEGSKA (reference sequence). Trimming stripped 0 bases from V and 2 bases from J, with 15 bases between. The CDR3 contains 16 residues. This CDR3 is CSARDWLTGATDTQYF. Written as DNA, the CDR3 is TGCAGTGCTAGAGATTGGTTAACGGGAGCCACAGATACGCAGTATTTT.

This chain connects TRBV10-3 to TRBJ2-6; the D is unclear. This CDR3 has 15 residues. The germline V gene has CDR1 ENHRY and CDR2 SYGVKD. Trimming pared 2 bases from V and 0 bases from J, leaving 5 bases between. This CDR3 reads CAISEDNSGANVLTF. The CDR3 bases are TGTGCCATCAGTGAGGACAACTCTGGGGCCAACGTCCTGACTTTC.

The V call is TRBV6-6, the J call TRBJ2-4, with D unresolved. Germline CDR1 reads MNHNY; CDR2 reads SVGAGI (reference sequence). Trimming removed 4 bases from V and 8 bases from J, with 12 bases in between. The CDR3 totals 13 residues. Here the CDR3 DNA reads TGTGCCAGCAGTTTGCGGCGGATGGACATTCAGTACTTC. Protein: CASSLRRMDIQYF.

This clonotype was seen a handful of times. The chain has TRBV7-9 and TRBJ2-1; D not resolved. The CDR3 runs to 13 residues. Germline CDR1 SEHNR, CDR2 FQNEAQ (reference sequence). Trimming stripped 5 bases from V and 6 bases from J, with 11 bases between. Here the CDR3 reads CASSLMGINEQFF. In DNA, the CDR3 is TGTGCCAGCAGCCTAATGGGTATCAATGAGCAGTTCTTC.

This clonotype has only one observation. The chain links TRBV5-6 to TRBJ1-4, with D perhaps matching TRBD1 (5 bases). V was clipped by 0 bases and J by 6 bases, with 9 bases between them. This CDR3 has 14 residues. Germline-derived CDR1 and CDR2 are SGHDT and YYEEEE. The CDR3 DNA is TGTGCCAGCAGCTTGGTCGGCAGGGATGAAAAACTGTTTTTT. This sequence encodes CASSLVGRDEKLFF.

V gene TRBV3-1 combines with J gene TRBJ1-3, with TRBD1 as a possible D gene (6 bases). Germline lookup yields CDR1 LGHDT and CDR2 YNNKEL (reference sequence). V dropped 4 bases and J dropped 4 bases, with 11 bases sitting between them. CDR3 length equals 14 residues. CDR3 in DNA: TGTGCCAGCAGCCCTTCTGGACAGGGAAACACCATATATTTT. It specifies CASSPSGQGNTIYF.

V and J are TRBV6-5 and TRBJ1-4, with 9 nucleotides matching TRBD1. The CDR3 runs to 15 residues. Germline CDR1 is MNHEY and CDR2 is SVGAGI. V trimming: 0 bases; J trimming: 5 bases; junction bases outside the gene matches: 1. The DNA for the CDR3 is TGTGCCAGCAGTTACTCTGGGACAGGGAATGAAAAACTGTTTTTT. It translates to CASSYSGTGNEKLFF.

This clonotype was detected only a few times. The J gene is TRBJ2-7, the V gene TRBV7-8, with a weak D call TRBD2 (6 bases). Germline V gene sequence: CDR1 SGHVS, CDR2 FQNEAQ. Trimming pared 5 bases from V and 2 bases from J, leaving 13 bases between. There are 14 residues in the CDR3. CDR3 amino acids: CASSPTTGAYEQYF. The DNA for the CDR3 is TGTGCCAGCAGCCCCACGACGGGGGCCTACGAGCAGTACTTC.